One and the same sample provided the 13 T cell receptor beta chains below, sequenced in a study of blood T cell repertoires in COVID-19. Sequencing was performed with immunoSEQ multiplex PCR; in TCRdb, only in-frame clones are kept and a portion is missing. Here the sample spans a few hundred thousand clones, approximately 84% being singletons. The material sequenced was PBMCs or T cells enriched from blood (not recorded which). The receptors stem from a man aged 40-49 years who had recovered from COVID-19.

The chain employs TRBV24-1 and TRBJ1-3, with 7 bases lining up with TRBD1. Trimming cost V 3 bases and J 2 bases; bases outside gene matches: 0. Germline V gene lookup returns CDR1 KGHDR and CDR2 SFDVKD. The CDR3 covers 14 residues. The CDR3 region has the DNA TGTGCCACCAGTGATACAGGGGCTGGAAACACCATATATTTT. Protein sequence: CATSDTGAGNTIYF.

The genes are TRBV5-1 and TRBJ1-1, with 8 bases aligning to TRBD1. The length of the CDR3 is 14 residues. J lost 3 bases, V lost 0 bases, and 1 base had no gene match. In germline, CDR1 is SGHRS, CDR2 YFSETQ. CDR3 coding DNA: TGCGCCAGCAGCTTGGGGACAGGGCACACTGAAGCTTTCTTT. Amino acids: CASSLGTGHTEAFF.

The chain employs TRBV18 and TRBJ1-5; TRBD1 matches 8 bases. Germline CDR1 and CDR2: KGHSH and LQKENI. V lost 6 bases and J lost 2; bases outside the gene matches: 6. This CDR3 is 15 amino acids long. The chain's CDR3 is CASSGQGGGNQPQHF. In nucleotides, the CDR3 is TGTGCCAGCTCCGGACAGGGAGGAGGCAATCAGCCCCAGCATTTT.

This chain connects TRBV7-2 to TRBJ1-2; D might be TRBD1 (6 bases). Germline V lookup: CDR1 SGHTA, CDR2 FQGNSA. Trimming stripped 5 bases from V and 5 bases from J, with 15 bases between. The CDR3 length is 14 residues. The CDR3 DNA is TGTGCCAGCAGCATCAACAGGGAGGGTTATGGCTACACCTTC. As protein: CASSINREGYGYTF.

The genes are TRBV19 and TRBJ1-5; 9 bases align to TRBD1. The CDR3 is 17 amino acids. Germline assignment: CDR1 LNHDA and CDR2 SQIVND (reference sequence). V was pared by 6 bases and J by 3 bases, with 12 bases of the junction left unmatched. CDR3: CASRAIIQGASNQPQHF. For the CDR3, the DNA is TGTGCCAGTAGAGCAATTATACAGGGGGCTTCCAATCAGCCCCAGCATTTT.

This clone was observed a handful of times. The chain uses TRBV4-1 and TRBJ2-1; no firm D call. This CDR3 is built from 14 residues. Per the germline V gene, CDR1 is MGHRA and CDR2 is YSYEKL. Deletions cut 0 bases from V and 7 bases from J, with 10 bases between. Here the CDR3 DNA reads TGCGCCAGCAGCCAAGAAGCTAGTTCGAATGAGCAGTTCTTC. Protein: CASSQEASSNEQFF.

This clone was seen a few times. The J gene is TRBJ1-5, the V gene TRBV10-3; TRBD1 might be the D (6 bases). This CDR3 is 15 amino acids long. Trimming cost V 6 bases and J 4 bases, with 16 bases left between them. CDR1 and CDR2 from the germline V gene are ENHRY and SYGVKD. This CDR3 reads CAISVGGGVNQPQHF. The DNA for the CDR3 is TGTGCCATCAGCGTTGGGGGGGGCGTTAATCAGCCCCAGCATTTT.

The chain employs TRBV6-1 and TRBJ1-5, with 12 bases lining up with TRBD1. The V and J ends lost 2 bases and 5 bases, in that order; junction bases with no gene match: 4. CDR1 and CDR2 (germline): MNHNS, SASEGT. The CDR3 loop spans 16 amino acids. The CDR3: CASSERDRGLYQPQHF. DNA of the CDR3: TGTGCCAGCAGTGAAAGGGACAGGGGGCTTTATCAGCCCCAGCATTTT.

This chain uses TRBV5-1 with TRBJ1-5; D gene ambiguous. CDR3 size: 13 residues. Germline V gene sequence: CDR1 SGHRS, CDR2 YFSETQ. V was trimmed by 1 base and J by 5 bases, leaving 7 bases between them. The CDR3 spells CASSLSVDQPQHF. The CDR3 nucleotides are TGCGCCAGCAGCTTGTCAGTGGATCAGCCCCAGCATTTT.

The chain employs TRBV5-1 and TRBJ1-2; weak D call: TRBD1 (6 bases). V lost 4 bases and J lost 3, with 13 bases in between. The CDR3 totals 14 residues. CDR1 SGHRS and CDR2 YFSETQ come from the germline V gene. The CDR3 nucleotides are TGCGCCAGCAGCACCGGGACACTCGACTATGGCTACACCTTC. Translated: CASSTGTLDYGYTF. Filled out from reference TRBV5-1 and TRBJ1-2, the complete variable domain reads KAGVTQTPRYLIKTRGQQVTLSCSPISGHRSVSWYQQTPGQGLQFLFEYFSETQRNKGNFPGRFSGRQFSNSRSEMNVSTLELGDSALYLCASSTGTLDYGYTFGSGTRLTVV.

J is TRBJ1-3 and V is TRBV5-1; D ambiguous. CDR1 and CDR2 (germline): SGHRS, YFSETQ. This CDR3 contains 14 residues. V was pared by 9 bases and J by 4 bases, with 17 bases between. The DNA of the CDR3 is TGCGCCACCTCACCCATCGGGATCGGAAACACCATATATTTT. Translated, it gives CATSPIGIGNTIYF. The full variable domain, with the rest looked up from reference TRBV5-1 and TRBJ1-3, is KAGVTQTPRYLIKTRGQQVTLSCSPISGHRSVSWYQQTPGQGLQFLFEYFSETQRNKGNFPGRFSGRQFSNSRSEMNVSTLELGDSALYLCATSPIGIGNTIYFGEGSWLTVV.

In DNA form, the CDR3 reads TGCGCCAGCAGCCAAGACAGCGGGGGAGCCGGGGAGCTGTTTTTT. Translated, it gives CASSQDSGGAGELFF. The gene calls are TRBV4-3 and TRBJ2-2; 8 bases agree with TRBD2. V lost 0 bases to trimming and J lost 6 bases; unmatched junction nucleotides: 3. The CDR3 spans 15 residues. Germline CDR1 reads LGHNA; CDR2 reads YSLEER.

The rearrangement links TRBV7-3 to TRBJ2-5, with 8 nucleotides matching TRBD2. Germline loops: CDR1 SGHTA, CDR2 FQGTGA. This CDR3 is 13 amino acids long. The V segment lost 5 bases and the J segment 5 bases; nucleotides outside the gene matches: 4. The CDR3 protein is CASSGGGSETQYF. In nucleotides, the CDR3 is TGTGCCAGCAGCGGCGGGGGGTCGGAGACCCAGTACTTC.